This T cell receptor beta chain derives from a study of low-dose radiotherapy and immunotherapy resistance in tumors. Study details: A dose of 1 Gy per fraction every two weeks went to Cohort 2, totaling 13 Gy over 26 weeks. Every day for four cycles from cycle 1 day 1, patients took 300 mg of oral aspirin. Intravenous ipilimumab 1 mg/kg every six weeks was given with nivolumab 240 mg every two weeks.

TRAV- and TRBV-specific primers were used for first-strand cDNA, which covered alpha and beta chains. Over roughly 18 PCR cycles, TCRs were amplified from a constant-region primer and V-primer adapter. One entry per CDR3 protein, called by TCRdb with MiXCR from the reads. The sample includes about 39,000 distinct CDR3 sequences, about 28% of them seen just once. V dropped 1 base and J dropped 8; count of bases not matched to a gene: 4. The CDR3 is 14 amino acids. Germline V gives CDR1 SGHAT, CDR2 FQNNGV. Noted time point: before trial treatment. Those eligible were patients bearing advanced solid tumors lacking tumor-infiltrating lymphocytes.

This receptor was taken from a male donor with gallbladder cancer. Material: PBMCs, obtained before treatment. V gene TRBV11-2 combines with J gene TRBJ2-1, with TRBD2 matching 8 bases. The CDR3: CASSLAGGPYEQFF. The CDR3 DNA reads as TGTGCCAGCAGCTTAGCGGGAGGGCCCTATGAGCAGTTCTTC.